This T cell receptor (beta chain) is from a study of T cell changes during pregnancy in multiple sclerosis. TCRdb keeps only in-frame clones here, not all; method: immunoSEQ multiplex PCR. There are about 36,000 clones in the sample; 75% to 90% occur only once, and approximately 10% lies in the top ten. From germline, CDR1 is MNHEY and CDR2 SMNVEV (reference sequence). Trimming removed 6 bases from V and 6 bases from J; junction bases left unmatched: 8. This CDR3 has 14 residues. V is TRBV27 and J is TRBJ1-5, with TRBD1 identical over 7 bases. This receptor was taken from a female donor with multiple sclerosis, enrolled in a pregnancy study. The starting material was CD8+ T cells from peripheral blood mononuclear cells, obtained in the third trimester of pregnancy. CDR3 bases: TGTGCCAGCAGCCCTTCAGGGGGTGTTCAGCCCCAGCATTTT. Its translation is CASSPSGGVQPQHF.